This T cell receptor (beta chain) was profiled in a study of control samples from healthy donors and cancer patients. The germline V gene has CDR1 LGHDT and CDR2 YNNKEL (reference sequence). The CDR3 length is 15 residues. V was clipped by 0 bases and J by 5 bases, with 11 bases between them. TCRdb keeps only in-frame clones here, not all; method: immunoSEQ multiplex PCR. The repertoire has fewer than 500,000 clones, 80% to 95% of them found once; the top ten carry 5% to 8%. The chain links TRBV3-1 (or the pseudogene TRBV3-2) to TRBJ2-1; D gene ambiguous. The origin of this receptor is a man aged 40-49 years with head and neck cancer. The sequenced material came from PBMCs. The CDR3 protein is CASSQDAVPNNEQFF. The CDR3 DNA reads TGTGCCAGCAGCCAAGACGCGGTTCCAAACAATGAGCAGTTCTTC.